What follows are 15 T cell receptor beta chains derived from one specimen sequenced in a study of T cells in Graves' hyperthyroidism and ophthalmopathy. RNA transcripts gave rise to amplified TCR beta CDR3 regions. Researchers ran a first-round RT-PCR on the TCR CDR3 using the HTBI primer set. Via MiXCR, TCRdb re-called the multiplex PCR reads, giving one row per CDR3 protein. The repertoire has about 350,000 distinct CDR3 sequences, about a sixth of them found once; the top ten carry around 15%. Sequenced: blood. Receptor source: a woman between 35 and 50 years old with Graves' ophthalmopathy.

This clonotype was recorded many times. The chain is built from TRBV30 and TRBJ2-5; no clear D gene. In germline, CDR1 is GTSNPN, CDR2 SVGIG (reference sequence). The CDR3 contains 17 residues. V was cut by 0 bases and J by 1 base, with 18 bases left in between. CDR3 region: CAWSVFRVAVRQETQYF. The DNA of the CDR3 is TGTGCCTGGAGTGTATTTCGGGTTGCGGTTCGCCAAGAGACCCAGTACTTC.

This clonotype was detected many times. The chain employs TRBV28 and TRBJ2-7; 8 nucleotides match TRBD2. The CDR3 has 13 residues. The junction had 6 bases not matched to a gene; V was cut back by 5 bases and J by 6 bases. Germline V gene data show CDR1 as MDHEN and CDR2 as SYDVKM. As DNA, the CDR3 is TGTGCCAGCAGTCCCGGGAGGGCCTCCGAGCAGTACTTC. Amino acids: CASSPGRASEQYF.

This clonotype was counted many times. The rearrangement links TRBV6-1 to TRBJ2-5; 8 nucleotides line up with TRBD1. The length of the CDR3 is 12 residues. V shed 8 bases and J 7 bases; nucleotides not matched to a gene: 6. Germline CDR1 reads MNHNS; CDR2 reads SASEGT. CDR3 amino acids: CASVQGAGTQYF. The CDR3 region has the DNA TGTGCCAGCGTTCAGGGGGCAGGGACCCAGTACTTC.

J is TRBJ1-2 and V is TRBV6-1; 8 nucleotides line up with TRBD1. The ends lost 10 bases at V and 5 bases at J; junction bases unmatched: 6. CDR3 length: 12 residues. Germline V gives CDR1 MNHNS, CDR2 SASEGT. CDR3 in amino acids: CAIRGLGYGYTF. The CDR3 DNA reads as TGTGCCATCAGGGGGCTGGGGTATGGCTACACCTTC.

This clonotype was seen ten or more times. The V gene is TRBV6-1, the J gene TRBJ2-2; TRBD1 is a possible D gene (6 bases). CDR1 and CDR2 from the germline V gene are MNHNS and SASEGT. The length of the CDR3 is 13 residues. The V end was cut by 7 bases, the J end by 0 bases, with 6 bases between. CDR3 residues: CASKGANTGELFF. The CDR3 nucleotides read TGTGCCAGCAAGGGGGCGAACACCGGGGAGCTGTTTTTT.

This clonotype was recorded at least ten times. The rearrangement uses TRBV28 and TRBJ1-2; weak D call: TRBD1 (6 bases). The length of the CDR3 is 13 residues. The germline CDR1 and CDR2 sequences are MDHEN and SYDVKM. Trimming took 8 bases from V and 6 from J, leaving 16 bases between them. CDR3 in amino acids: CASGGAPEDGYTF. CDR3 DNA sequence: TGTGCCAGCGGGGGGGCACCAGAAGATGGCTACACCTTC.

This clonotype was counted many times. A read error may explain this, as a much larger clone is one base away. The chain links TRBV12-3 or TRBV12-4 to TRBJ1-2, with TRBD1 identical over 9 bases. The CDR3 sequence is 12 residues long. The CDR3 reads CASSGQGYGHTF. The DNA for the CDR3 is TGTGCCAGCTCGGGACAGGGATATGGCCACACCTTC.

This clonotype was recorded at least ten times. This rearrangement joins TRBV12-3 or TRBV12-4 to TRBJ1-2, with D tentatively TRBD1 (6 bases). The length of the CDR3 is 13 residues. The V end was cut by 4 bases, the J end by 5 bases, with 11 bases between. For the CDR3, the DNA is TGTGCCAGCAGTTCCGTAGGACAGTATGGCTACACCTTC. Its protein product is CASSSVGQYGYTF.

At least ten counts were recorded for this clonotype. A clone one base away is much larger, so this may be a read error. The chain carries TRBV6-2 or TRBV6-3 and TRBJ2-2; possibly TRBD1 or TRBD2 for D (5 bases each). The V end was cut by 0 bases, the J end by 6 bases, with 17 bases between. Germline CDR1 MNHEY, CDR2 SVGEGT. The CDR3 has 17 residues. Written as DNA, the CDR3 is TGTGCCAGCAGTTACTCGGGGGTTCTCGGACACGCCGGGGAGCTGTTTTTT. It specifies CASSYSGVLGHAGELFF.

This clonotype appeared many times. The chain has TRBV15 and TRBJ2-2, with D uncertain. This CDR3 is built from 12 residues. Trimming removed 1 base at V and 7 bases at J, with 4 bases between. The germline V gene encodes CDR1 LNHNV and CDR2 YYDKDF (reference sequence). The CDR3 nucleotides are TGTGCCACCAGCAGAGTTAACGGGGAGCTGTTTTTT. Residues: CATSRVNGELFF.

The sample holds many counts of this clonotype. This chain joins TRBV30 and TRBJ2-3; TRBD2 might be the D (6 bases). The CDR3 sequence is 16 residues long. Deletions cut 0 bases from V and 4 bases from J, with 17 bases between. Per the germline V gene, CDR1 is GTSNPN and CDR2 is SVGIG (reference sequence). CDR3 nucleotides: TGTGCCTGGAGTGTACCGGCGGGAAGGTTTGCAGATACGCAGTATTTT. Encoded protein: CAWSVPAGRFADTQYF.

This clonotype was detected ten times or more. V is TRBV28 and J is TRBJ1-1; D is ambiguous. V lost 8 bases and J lost 2, with 9 bases in between. The CDR3 contains 12 residues. Germline V gene lookup returns CDR1 MDHEN and CDR2 SYDVKM. The CDR3 DNA sequence: TGTGCCAGCCGCCTGGGAAACACTGAAGCTTTCTTT. The encoded protein is CASRLGNTEAFF.

This clonotype was picked up one time. This chain links TRBV19 with TRBJ1-1; D might be TRBD1 (6 bases). Germline-derived CDR1 and CDR2 are LNHDA and SQIVND (reference sequence). Trimming took 6 bases from V and 4 from J, leaving 15 bases between them. This CDR3 spans 14 amino acids. This chain's CDR3 is CASRLGGLGTEAFF. The CDR3 nucleotides read TGTGCCAGTAGATTAGGGGGGCTCGGCACTGAAGCTTTCTTT.

There are many counts of this clonotype. This chain connects TRBV29-1 to TRBJ1-1; tentatively, D is TRBD1 (5 bases). The CDR3 is 13 amino acids. V was pared by 7 bases and J by 1 base, with 13 bases between. Per germline, CDR1 SQVTM and CDR2 ANQGSEA. The DNA of the CDR3 is TGCAGCGCCCTCGGGGGAAAGAACACTGAAGCTTTCTTT. Translation gives CSALGGKNTEAFF.

The sample holds many counts of this clonotype. This rearrangement joins TRBV12-5 to TRBJ2-2, with TRBD2 as a possible D gene (5 bases). This CDR3 has 15 residues. Per germline, CDR1 LGHNT and CDR2 FRNRAP. Between the trimmed V and J ends, which lost 7 bases and 3 bases, there was a span of 15 bases. In nucleotides, the CDR3 is TGTGCTAGTGCCGCCCCGGGGAAGGACACCGGGGAGCTGTTTTTT. Protein sequence: CASAAPGKDTGELFF.